The clone carrying this T cell receptor (beta chain) was detected ten times or more. Primers used for first-strand cDNA, a TRAV- and TRBV-specific set, covered both alpha and beta chains. The PCR that amplified TCRs ran for roughly 20 cycles, relying on a constant-region primer and a V-primer adapter. In vitro transcription was used to amplify the isolated mRNA. TCRdb analysed the reads with MiXCR anew, one entry per CDR3 protein. The sample has tens of thousands of distinct CDR3 sequences, approximately 19% seen once. This sample is part of a study of low-dose radiotherapy and immunotherapy resistance in tumors. Study-wide background: For Cohort 1, fractions of 0.5 Gy were given every 2 weeks, reaching 6.5 Gy overall. Daily intake of oral aspirin 300 mg by patients lasted four cycles and began on cycle 1 day 1.

Time point described: before trial treatment. Germline values: CDR1 DFQATT, CDR2 SNEGSKA (reference sequence). V was clipped by 6 bases and J by 0 bases; unmatched bases: 4. CDR3 length equals 14 residues. The specimen was PBMCs, collected before treatment. The genes are TRBV20-1 and TRBJ2-3; 9 nucleotides line up with TRBD2. This sequence originates from a male donor with prostate cancer. Written as DNA, the CDR3 is TGCAGTGCGGTAGCGGGGGACAGCACAGATACGCAGTATTTT. Amino acid sequence: CSAVAGDSTDTQYF.